This T cell receptor beta chain stems from a study of shared T cell receptors in the human thymus. The protocol was immunoSEQ multiplex PCR, while the TCRdb copy is restricted to in-frame clones and leaves out a portion. The data contain hundreds of thousands of clones, approximately 85% of them singletons. CDR3 length equals 17 residues. CDR1 and CDR2 from the germline V gene are SGHRS and YFSETQ. V shed 3 bases and J 4 bases; nucleotides not matched to a gene: 13. These sequences were also reported in another study, on human thymus T cells.

The sample was thymocytes. The receptor was derived from a girl under three years old with a congenital heart defect. V and J are TRBV5-1 and TRBJ1-2; TRBD1 matches at 9 bases. CDR3 sequence: CASSWSGQGGLSYGYTF. In nucleotides, the CDR3 is TGCGCCAGCAGCTGGTCGGGACAGGGAGGGTTAAGCTATGGCTACACCTTC.